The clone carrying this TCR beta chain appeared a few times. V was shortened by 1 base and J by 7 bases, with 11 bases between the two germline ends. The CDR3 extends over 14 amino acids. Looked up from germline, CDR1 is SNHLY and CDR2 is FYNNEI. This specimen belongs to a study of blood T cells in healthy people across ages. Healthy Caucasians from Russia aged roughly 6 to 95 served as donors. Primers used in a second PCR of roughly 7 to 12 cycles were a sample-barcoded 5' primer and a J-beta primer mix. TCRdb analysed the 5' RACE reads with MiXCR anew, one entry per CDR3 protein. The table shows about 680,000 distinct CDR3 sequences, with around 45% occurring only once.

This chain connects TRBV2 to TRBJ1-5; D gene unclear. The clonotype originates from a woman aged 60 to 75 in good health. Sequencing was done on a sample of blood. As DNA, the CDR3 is TGTGCCAGCAGTGAAGAGTTTTCCGGGCAGCCCCAGCATTTT. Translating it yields CASSEEFSGQPQHF.